This T cell receptor beta chain derives from a study of radiation and T cells in renal cell carcinoma. The CDR3 extends over 12 amino acids. Trimming shortened V by 4 bases and J by 7 bases, and 7 bases separated the two germline ends. Looked up from germline, CDR1 is SNHLY and CDR2 is FYNNEI. Sequencing was performed with immunoSEQ multiplex PCR; in TCRdb, only in-frame clones are kept and a portion is missing. The repertoire has 100,000 to 150,000 clones, around 82% of them found once; the top ten carry roughly 6.2%. The time point is: blood 2 weeks post-SBRT. Described treatment: 15 Gy SBRT to primary tumor, nephrectomy 4 weeks later.

This chain uses TRBV2 with TRBJ2-2; no reliable D call. This clonotype was obtained from a man in his forties or fifties with renal cell carcinoma. Sequencing was performed on blood, taken from a patient whose treatment included radiotherapy and nephrectomy. The CDR3 here is CASSVMGGELFF. CDR3 DNA sequence: TGTGCCAGCAGTGTAATGGGCGGGGAGCTGTTTTTT.